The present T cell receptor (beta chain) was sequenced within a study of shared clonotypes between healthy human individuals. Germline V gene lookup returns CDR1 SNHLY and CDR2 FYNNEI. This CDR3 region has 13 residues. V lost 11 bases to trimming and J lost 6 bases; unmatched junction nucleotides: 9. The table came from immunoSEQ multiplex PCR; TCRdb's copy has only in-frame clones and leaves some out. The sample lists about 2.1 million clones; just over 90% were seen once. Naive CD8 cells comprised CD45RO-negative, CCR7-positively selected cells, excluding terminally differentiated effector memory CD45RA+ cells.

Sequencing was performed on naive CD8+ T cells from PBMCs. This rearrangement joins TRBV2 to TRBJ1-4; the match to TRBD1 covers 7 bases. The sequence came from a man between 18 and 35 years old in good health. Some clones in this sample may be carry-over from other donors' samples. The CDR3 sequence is CAVRDSWYEKLFF. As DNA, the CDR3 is TGTGCCGTCCGGGACAGTTGGTATGAAAAACTGTTTTTT.